The 25 T cell receptor beta chains listed next were all sequenced from one sample in a study of blood T cell repertoires in COVID-19 (dated by TCRdb to 2020 to 2022). Libraries were prepared through the immunoSEQ multiplex PCR assay. TCRdb took this table from immuneACCESS and kept in-frame rearrangements with V and J called. Such tables lack part of the clones; where checked against another copy, unresolved V genes explain under half of the gap, and the rest is unexplained. In all, the sample holds roughly 220,000 clones, and about 85% of those were seen once. Of the sample, 5.1% falls within the top ten clones. Sequencing input: peripheral blood. The receptor source for this set is a woman in her sixties who had recovered from COVID-19.

The table lists this clone with a few counts. The V call is TRBV19, the J call TRBJ1-2; 10 bases match TRBD1. From germline, CDR1 is LNHDA and CDR2 SQIVND (reference sequence). The CDR3 sequence is 15 residues long. With V trimmed by 10 bases and J by 4 bases, 12 bases remained unmatched. CDR3 nucleotides: TGTGCCACCTCCCGCCGACAGGGGGCCGGCTATGGCTACACCTTC. Translated, it gives CATSRRQGAGYGYTF.

The gene calls are TRBV6-5 and TRBJ2-1; D ambiguous. The germline CDR1 and CDR2 sequences are MNHEY and SVGAGI. The ends were cut back, 5 bases at V and 5 bases at J, with 7 bases in the middle. There are 12 residues in the CDR3. CDR3 sequence: CASSPLDNEQFF. The CDR3, as DNA: TGTGCCAGCAGTCCCTTAGACAATGAGCAGTTCTTC.

The genes are TRBV19 and TRBJ1-2; D possibly corresponds to TRBD1 (6 bases). V lost 6 bases and J 4 bases, leaving 15 bases between the germline ends. The germline gives CDR1 LNHDA, CDR2 SQIVND (reference sequence). The CDR3 loop spans 14 amino acids. This CDR3 reads CASSPGARGYGYTF. CDR3 nucleotide sequence: TGTGCCAGTAGCCCAGGCGCCAGGGGCTATGGCTACACCTTC.

This clone was recorded once. The gene calls are TRBV9 and TRBJ1-6; the D gene is possibly TRBD1 (5 bases). Germline values: CDR1 SGDLS, CDR2 YYNGEE. The CDR3 consists of 15 residues. The V and J ends lost 2 bases and 8 bases respectively, with 14 bases between them. The CDR3 sequence is CASSVSGEGDSPLHF. Here the CDR3 DNA reads TGTGCCAGCAGCGTCTCCGGAGAAGGGGATTCACCCCTCCACTTT.

This clone was found once. V and J are TRBV28 and TRBJ1-5; D call uncertain. The germline V and J ends were trimmed by 8 bases and 3 bases, with 14 bases remaining between them. CDR1 is MDHEN, CDR2 SYDVKM, per germline. This CDR3 contains 14 residues. The CDR3 nucleotides read TGTGCCAGCCTAAACCGGGGATACAATCAGCCCCAGCATTTT. Protein sequence: CASLNRGYNQPQHF.

V usage is TRBV29-1 and J usage is TRBJ1-4, with 9 nucleotides matching TRBD1. The CDR3 extends over 12 amino acids. Germline V gene data show CDR1 as SQVTM and CDR2 as ANQGSEA. The trim removed 7 bases at V and 6 bases at J, leaving 3 bases unmatched. This CDR3 is CSAWTGDEKLFF. CDR3 in DNA: TGCAGCGCTTGGACAGGGGATGAAAAACTGTTTTTT.

This clone was picked up many times. The genes are TRBV7-8 and TRBJ2-3; D is undetermined. V shed 7 bases and J shed 6 bases, with 14 bases lying between them. CDR3 length: 13 amino acids. CDR1 is SGHVS and CDR2 is FQNEAQ in the germline V gene. CDR3 residues: CASTGSVSDTQYF. The CDR3 nucleotides are TGTGCCAGCACAGGCTCAGTTTCTGATACGCAGTATTTT.

This sequence joins TRBV12-3 or TRBV12-4 and TRBJ2-7; weak D call: TRBD2 (6 bases). The length of the CDR3 is 12 residues. Trimming removed 6 bases at V and 5 bases at J, with 11 bases between. Here the CDR3 DNA reads TGTGCCAGCAGCCTGCGGGGAAACGAGCAGTACTTC. Amino acid sequence: CASSLRGNEQYF.

The V and J genes are TRBV6-2 or TRBV6-3 and TRBJ2-7; D may be TRBD1 (6 bases). Germline loops: CDR1 MNHEY, CDR2 SVGEGT. Trimming shortened V by 4 bases and J by 9 bases, and 13 bases separated the two germline ends. CDR3 length equals 12 residues. The CDR3 DNA follows: TGTGCCAGCAGTTCCACAGGGACGGGGCAGTACTTC. Protein: CASSSTGTGQYF.

The chain carries TRBV5-1 and TRBJ1-3; 8 bases are shared with TRBD1. CDR1 and CDR2 (germline): SGHRS, YFSETQ. The CDR3 contains 14 residues. V dropped 4 bases and J dropped 4; count of bases not matched to a gene: 4. This CDR3 is CASSATGAGNTIYF. As DNA, the CDR3 is TGCGCCAGCAGCGCGACAGGGGCAGGAAACACCATATATTTT.

This rearrangement joins TRBV6-2 or TRBV6-3 to TRBJ2-2; TRBD1 matches 7 bases. V shed 2 bases and J 4 bases; nucleotides not matched to a gene: 10. Germline lookup yields CDR1 MNHEY and CDR2 SVGEGT. This CDR3 region has 17 residues. This CDR3 reads CASSYLFRQGITGELFF. DNA of the CDR3: TGTGCCAGCAGTTACCTTTTTAGACAGGGTATCACCGGGGAGCTGTTTTTT.

V gene TRBV19 combines with J gene TRBJ1-2, with 8 bases that match TRBD1. There are 14 residues in the CDR3. V lost 2 bases and J lost 8; bases outside the gene matches: 7. Germline-derived CDR1 and CDR2 are LNHDA and SQIVND (reference sequence). This CDR3 reads CASSIYHRGSGYTF. The CDR3 DNA reads as TGTGCCAGTAGTATATATCACAGGGGGAGCGGCTACACCTTC.

The chain uses TRBV10-2 and TRBJ2-5; the match to TRBD2 covers 7 bases. Trimming at V came to 4 bases and at J to 5 bases, leaving 10 bases not matched to a gene. This CDR3 is 15 amino acids long. Germline V lookup: CDR1 WSHSY, CDR2 SAAADI. The CDR3 DNA follows: TGCGCCAGCAGTGTTCGGGCAGGGAGGGAGGAGACCCAGTACTTC. Translating it yields CASSVRAGREETQYF.

This clone showed up just a few times. The rearrangement uses TRBV9 and TRBJ1-2, with 10 bases aligning to TRBD1. V was clipped by 3 bases and J by 2 bases; unmatched bases: 1. CDR1 and CDR2 (germline): SGDLS, YYNGEE. The CDR3 has 14 residues. The CDR3 bases are TGTGCCAGCAGCGCGGGACAGGGGAACTATGGCTACACCTTC. This encodes CASSAGQGNYGYTF. The full variable domain, rest sourced from reference TRBV9 and TRBJ1-2, is DSGVTQTPKHLITATGQRVTLRCSPRSGDLSVYWYQQSLDQGLQFLIQYYNGEERAKGNILERFSAQQFPDLHSELNLSSLELGDSALYFCASSAGQGNYGYTFGSGTRLTVV.

This clone came up a few times. The same CDR3 can be traced to other DNA sequences in this sample. The chain couples TRBV3-1 (or the pseudogene TRBV3-2) to TRBJ1-1; TRBD1 is a possible D gene (5 bases). The CDR3 extends over 13 amino acids. Per the germline V gene, CDR1 is LGHDT and CDR2 is YNNKEL (reference sequence). Trimming left V 0 bases short and J 7 bases short, with 9 bases between. The CDR3 nucleotides read TGTGCCAGCAGCCAAGATGGCAGGGATGAAGCTTTCTTT. The encoded protein is CASSQDGRDEAFF.

The rearrangement links TRBV7-9 to TRBJ2-7, with D uncertain. V lost 1 base to trimming and J lost 5 bases, with 12 bases between them. The CDR3 spans 14 residues. CDR1 and CDR2 from the germline V gene are SEHNR and FQNEAQ (reference sequence). The CDR3 spells CASSLVVSLDEQYF. Here the CDR3 DNA reads TGTGCCAGCAGCTTAGTGGTCAGTTTGGACGAGCAGTACTTC.

The J gene is TRBJ2-7, the V gene TRBV5-1; D gene uncertain. Germline V gives CDR1 SGHRS, CDR2 YFSETQ. This CDR3 has 16 amino acids. V lost 0 bases and J lost 0, with 13 bases in between. CDR3 nucleotides: TGCGCCAGCAGCTTGGGTACTAACCCGAGCTCCTACGAGCAGTACTTC. This sequence encodes CASSLGTNPSSYEQYF.

The sample holds a few counts of this clone. The chain recombines TRBV4-1 with TRBJ1-2; 7 nucleotides match TRBD1. The germline gives CDR1 MGHRA, CDR2 YSYEKL. After removal of 0 bases from V and 5 bases from J, the junction contained 6 bases not matched to a gene. The CDR3 covers 15 residues. CDR3 nucleotides: TGCGCCAGCAGCCAAGATGAAAACAGGGGATATGGCTACACCTTC. Translated, it gives CASSQDENRGYGYTF.

This sequence joins TRBV12-5 and TRBJ1-5; TRBD1 might be the D (6 bases). There are 18 residues in the CDR3. Per germline, CDR1 LGHNT and CDR2 FRNRAP. Trimming stripped 0 bases from V and 2 bases from J, with 17 bases between. The CDR3 coding sequence is TGTGCTAGTGGTTTGGTACTGGGGCGGGGGCTCCGCAATCAGCCCCAGCATTTT. Residues: CASGLVLGRGLRNQPQHF.

The chain links TRBV21-1 to TRBJ1-6; the table's D call TRBD1 went unverified against the DNA. TRBV21-1 is shown as a pseudogene. The CDR3 runs to 16 residues. CDR3 sequence reads: CASSNYRQGHNSPLHF. In DNA form, the CDR3 reads TGTGCCAGCAGCAACTACCGACAGGGTCATAATTCACCCCTCCACTTT.

V and J are TRBV7-2 and TRBJ2-1, with D perhaps matching TRBD1 (5 bases). Germline V gene lookup returns CDR1 SGHTA and CDR2 FQGNSA. With 4 bases removed from V and 0 bases from J, the gap between germline ends came to 10 bases. CDR3 length: 15 residues. The CDR3 here is CASSSGLSSYNEQFF. DNA for the CDR3: TGTGCCAGCAGCTCAGGGTTGAGCTCCTACAATGAGCAGTTCTTC. Filled out from reference TRBV7-2 and TRBJ2-1, the complete variable domain reads GAGVSQSPSNKVTEKGKDVELRCDPISGHTALYWYRQSLGQGLEFLIYFQGNSAPDKSGLPSDRFSAERTGGSVSTLTIQRTQQEDSAVYLCASSSGLSSYNEQFFGPGTRLTVL.

This clone was detected a few times. The rearrangement uses TRBV19 and TRBJ2-3; TRBD2 agrees at 9 bases. The V and J ends lost 2 bases and 4 bases, in that order; junction bases with no gene match: 13. The germline V gene encodes CDR1 LNHDA and CDR2 SQIVND (reference sequence). The CDR3 has 18 amino acids. The CDR3 coding sequence is TGTGCCAGTAGTATATCCTGGGGTCTAGCGGGGTTCGCAGATACGCAGTATTTT. Translated: CASSISWGLAGFADTQYF.

The chain uses TRBV24-1 and TRBJ2-7, with 7 nucleotides matching TRBD1. Trimming at V came to 0 bases and at J to 2 bases, leaving 3 bases not matched to a gene. In germline, CDR1 is KGHDR, CDR2 SFDVKD. The CDR3 is 15 amino acids. Written as DNA, the CDR3 is TGTGCCACCAGTGATTTGGGACAGGAGCCCTACGAGCAGTACTTC. It translates to CATSDLGQEPYEQYF.

This sequence joins TRBV5-4 and TRBJ2-2; maybe TRBD2 (6 bases). V shed 4 bases and J shed 5 bases, with 15 bases lying between them. Germline CDR1 reads SGHNT; CDR2 reads YYREEE (reference sequence). There are 15 residues in the CDR3. DNA for the CDR3: TGTGCCAGCAGCCACTGGAGGGTGAGGACCGGGGAGCTGTTTTTT. Its translation: CASSHWRVRTGELFF.

This sequence joins TRBV7-9 and TRBJ2-7, with D uncertain. CDR1 is SEHNR and CDR2 is FQNEAQ in the germline V gene (reference sequence). Deletions cut 5 bases from V and 5 bases from J, with 16 bases between. This CDR3 has 14 residues. CDR3 coding DNA: TGTGCCAGCAGCCTGGGCCAAGAATCCCACGAGCAGTACTTC. Protein: CASSLGQESHEQYF.